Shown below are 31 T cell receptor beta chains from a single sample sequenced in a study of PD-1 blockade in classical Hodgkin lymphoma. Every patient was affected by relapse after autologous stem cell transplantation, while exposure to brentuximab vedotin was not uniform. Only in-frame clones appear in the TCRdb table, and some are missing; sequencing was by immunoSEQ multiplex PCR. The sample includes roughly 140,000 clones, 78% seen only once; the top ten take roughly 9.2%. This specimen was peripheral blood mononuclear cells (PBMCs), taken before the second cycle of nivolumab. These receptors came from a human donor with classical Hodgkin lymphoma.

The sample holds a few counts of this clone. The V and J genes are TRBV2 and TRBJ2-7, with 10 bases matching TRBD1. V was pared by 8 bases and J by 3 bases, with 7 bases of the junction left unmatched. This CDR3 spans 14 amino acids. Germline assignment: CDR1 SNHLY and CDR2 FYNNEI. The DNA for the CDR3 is TGTGCCAGCCTGGGACAGGGGACTGACTACGAGCAGTACTTC. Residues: CASLGQGTDYEQYF.

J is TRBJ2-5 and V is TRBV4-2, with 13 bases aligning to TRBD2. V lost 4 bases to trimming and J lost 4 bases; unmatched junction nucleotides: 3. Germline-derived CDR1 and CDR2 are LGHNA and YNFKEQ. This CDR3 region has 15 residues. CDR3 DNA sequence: TGTGCCAGCAGCCCCAGACTAGCGGGAGGAGAGACCCAGTACTTC. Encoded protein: CASSPRLAGGETQYF.

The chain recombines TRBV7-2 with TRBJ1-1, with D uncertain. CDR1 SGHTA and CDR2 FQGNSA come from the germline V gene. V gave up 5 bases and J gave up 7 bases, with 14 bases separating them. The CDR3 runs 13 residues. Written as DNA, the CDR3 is TGTGCCAGCAGCCCCCCCGTCGTGGTTGAAGCTTTCTTT. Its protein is CASSPPVVVEAFF.

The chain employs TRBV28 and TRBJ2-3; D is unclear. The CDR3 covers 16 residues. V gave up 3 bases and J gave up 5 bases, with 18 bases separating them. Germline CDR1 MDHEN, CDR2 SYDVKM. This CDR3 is CASSLAAGWVGDTQYF. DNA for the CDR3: TGTGCCAGCAGTTTGGCGGCAGGATGGGTGGGAGATACGCAGTATTTT. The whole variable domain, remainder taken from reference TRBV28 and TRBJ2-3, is DVKVTQSSRYLVKRTGEKVFLECVQDMDHENMFWYRQDPGLGLRLIYFSYDVKMKEKGDIPEGYSVSREKKERFSLILESASTNQTSMYLCASSLAAGWVGDTQYFGPGTRLTVL.

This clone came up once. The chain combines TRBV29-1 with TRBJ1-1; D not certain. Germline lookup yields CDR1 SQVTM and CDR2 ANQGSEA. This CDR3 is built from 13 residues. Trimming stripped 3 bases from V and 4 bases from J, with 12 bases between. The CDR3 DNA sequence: TGCAGCGTTGACCGGGGAATAGGCACTGAAGCTTTCTTT. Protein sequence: CSVDRGIGTEAFF.

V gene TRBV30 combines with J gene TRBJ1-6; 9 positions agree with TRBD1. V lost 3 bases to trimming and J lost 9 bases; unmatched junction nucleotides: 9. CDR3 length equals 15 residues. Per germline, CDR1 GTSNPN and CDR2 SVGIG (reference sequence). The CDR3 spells CAWRVPDRGTSPLHF. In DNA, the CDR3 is TGTGCCTGGAGAGTTCCCGACAGGGGGACTTCACCCCTCCACTTT. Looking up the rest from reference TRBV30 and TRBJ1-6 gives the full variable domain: SQTIHQWPATLVQPVGSPLSLECTVEGTSNPNLYWYRQAAGRGLQLLFYSVGIGQISSEVPQNLSASRPQDRQFILSSKKLLLSDSGFYLCAWRVPDRGTSPLHFGNGTRLTVT.

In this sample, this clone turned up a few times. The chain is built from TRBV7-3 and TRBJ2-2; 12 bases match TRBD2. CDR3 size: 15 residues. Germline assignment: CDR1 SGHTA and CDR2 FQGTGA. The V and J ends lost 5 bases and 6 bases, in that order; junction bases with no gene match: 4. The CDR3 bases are TGTGCCAGCAGCCGACTAGCGGGAGAATCCGGGGAGCTGTTTTTT. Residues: CASSRLAGESGELFF.

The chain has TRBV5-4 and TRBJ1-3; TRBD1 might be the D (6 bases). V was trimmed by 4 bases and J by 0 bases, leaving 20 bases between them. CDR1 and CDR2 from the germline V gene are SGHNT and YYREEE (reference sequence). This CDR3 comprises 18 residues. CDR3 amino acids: CASSHGGGMGSSGNTIYF. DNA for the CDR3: TGTGCCAGCAGCCATGGGGGCGGGATGGGGAGCTCTGGAAACACCATATATTTT.

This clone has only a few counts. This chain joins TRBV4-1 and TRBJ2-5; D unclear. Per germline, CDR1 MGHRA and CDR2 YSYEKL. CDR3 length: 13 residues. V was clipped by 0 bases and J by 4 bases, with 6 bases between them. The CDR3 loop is CASSQDRSETQYF. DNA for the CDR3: TGCGCCAGCAGCCAAGATCGATCAGAGACCCAGTACTTC.

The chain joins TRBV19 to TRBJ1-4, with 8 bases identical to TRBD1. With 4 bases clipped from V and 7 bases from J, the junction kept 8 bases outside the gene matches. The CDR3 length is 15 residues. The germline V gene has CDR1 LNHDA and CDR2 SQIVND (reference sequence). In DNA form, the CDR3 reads TGTGCCAGTAGTACCCCAGGGGGCGCGAGTGAAAAACTGTTTTTT. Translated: CASSTPGGASEKLFF.

CDR3 sequence: CASSLGLAGGHVEQFF. The CDR3 DNA is TGTGCCAGCAGCTTAGGGCTAGCGGGAGGGCACGTTGAGCAGTTCTTC. The V and J genes are TRBV11-2 and TRBJ2-1; 12 nucleotides line up with TRBD2. Germline CDR1 and CDR2: SGHAT and FQNNGV. CDR3 size: 16 residues. V dropped 1 base and J dropped 9; count of bases not matched to a gene: 7.

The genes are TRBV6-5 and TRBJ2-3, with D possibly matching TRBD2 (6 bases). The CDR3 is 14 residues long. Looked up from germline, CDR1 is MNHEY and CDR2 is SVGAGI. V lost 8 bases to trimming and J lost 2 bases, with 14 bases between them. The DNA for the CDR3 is TGTGCCAGCCGGCCCCCTAGCGCCACAGATACGCAGTATTTT. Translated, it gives CASRPPSATDTQYF.

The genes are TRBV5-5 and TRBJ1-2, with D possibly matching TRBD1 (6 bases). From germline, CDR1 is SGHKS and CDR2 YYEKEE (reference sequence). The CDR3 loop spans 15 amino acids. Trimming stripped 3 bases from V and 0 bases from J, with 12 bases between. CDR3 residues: CASSSRQAANYGYTF. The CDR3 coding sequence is TGTGCCAGCAGCTCACGACAGGCAGCTAACTATGGCTACACCTTC. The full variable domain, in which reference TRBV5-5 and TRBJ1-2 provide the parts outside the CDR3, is DAGVTQSPTHLIKTRGQQVTLRCSPISGHKSVSWYQQVLGQGPQFIFQYYEKEERGRGNFPDRFSARQFPNYSSELNVNALLLGDSALYLCASSSRQAANYGYTFGSGTRLTVV.

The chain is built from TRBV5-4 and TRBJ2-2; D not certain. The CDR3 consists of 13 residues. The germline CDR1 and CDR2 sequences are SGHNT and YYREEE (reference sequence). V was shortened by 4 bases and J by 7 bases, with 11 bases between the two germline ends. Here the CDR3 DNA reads TGTGCCAGCAGCCGACGGACCGACGGGGAGCTGTTTTTT. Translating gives CASSRRTDGELFF.

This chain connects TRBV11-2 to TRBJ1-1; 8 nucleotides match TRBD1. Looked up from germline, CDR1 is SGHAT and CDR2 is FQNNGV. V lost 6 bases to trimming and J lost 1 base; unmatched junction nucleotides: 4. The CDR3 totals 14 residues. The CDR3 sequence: CASSPQGANTEAFF. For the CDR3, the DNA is TGTGCCAGCAGTCCCCAGGGGGCGAACACTGAAGCTTTCTTT.

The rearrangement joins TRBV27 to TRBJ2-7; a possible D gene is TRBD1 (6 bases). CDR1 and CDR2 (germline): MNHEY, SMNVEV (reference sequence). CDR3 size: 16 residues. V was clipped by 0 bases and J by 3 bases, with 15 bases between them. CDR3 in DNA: TGTGCCAGCAGTTTATCGTGGGCACAGGGTTTCTACGAGCAGTACTTC. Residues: CASSLSWAQGFYEQYF.

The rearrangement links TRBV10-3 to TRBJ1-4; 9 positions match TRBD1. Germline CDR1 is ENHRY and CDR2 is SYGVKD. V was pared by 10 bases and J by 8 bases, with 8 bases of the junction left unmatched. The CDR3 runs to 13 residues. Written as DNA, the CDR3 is TGTGCCACCACCGGGGACAGGGACGAAAAACTGTTTTTT. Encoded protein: CATTGDRDEKLFF.

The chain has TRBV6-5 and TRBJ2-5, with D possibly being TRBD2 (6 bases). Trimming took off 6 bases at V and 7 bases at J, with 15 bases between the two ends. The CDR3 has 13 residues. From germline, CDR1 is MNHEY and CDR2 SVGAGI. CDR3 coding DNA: TGTGCCAGCAGCACCCCCGTCGGGGGGACCCAGTACTTC. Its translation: CASSTPVGGTQYF.

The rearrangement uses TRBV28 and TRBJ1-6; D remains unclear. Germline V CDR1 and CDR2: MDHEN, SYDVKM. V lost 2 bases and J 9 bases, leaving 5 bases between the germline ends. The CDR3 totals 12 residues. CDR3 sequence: CASSLRTSPLHF. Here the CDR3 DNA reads TGTGCCAGCAGTTTAAGGACTTCACCCCTCCACTTT.

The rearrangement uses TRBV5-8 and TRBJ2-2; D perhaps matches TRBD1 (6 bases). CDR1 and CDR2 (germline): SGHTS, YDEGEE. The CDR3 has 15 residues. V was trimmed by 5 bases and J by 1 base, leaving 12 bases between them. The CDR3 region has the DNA TGTGCCAGCAGGTGGACAGCTATGAACACCGGGGAGCTGTTTTTT. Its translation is CASRWTAMNTGELFF.

DNA for the CDR3: TGTGCCAGCAGTTTACTACGGGACGGCCCCTACGAGCAGTACTTC. Translating it yields CASSLLRDGPYEQYF. The chain has TRBV28 and TRBJ2-7; D possibly matches TRBD1 or TRBD2 (5 bases each). CDR1 and CDR2 (germline): MDHEN, SYDVKM. The CDR3 covers 15 residues. The ends were cut back, 2 bases at V and 2 bases at J, with 13 bases in the middle.

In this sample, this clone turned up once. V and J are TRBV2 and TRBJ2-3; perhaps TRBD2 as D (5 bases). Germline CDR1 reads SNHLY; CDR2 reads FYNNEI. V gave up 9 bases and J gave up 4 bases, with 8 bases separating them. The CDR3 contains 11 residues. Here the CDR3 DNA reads TGTGCCAGTACCGGGGCAGATACGCAGTATTTT. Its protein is CASTGADTQYF.

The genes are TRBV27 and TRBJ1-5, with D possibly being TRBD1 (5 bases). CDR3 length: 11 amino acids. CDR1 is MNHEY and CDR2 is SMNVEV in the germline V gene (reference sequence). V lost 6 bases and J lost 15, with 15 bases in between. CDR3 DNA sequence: TGTGCCAGCAGGGTGGGGCAGCAACTGCATTTT. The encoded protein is CASRVGQQLHF.

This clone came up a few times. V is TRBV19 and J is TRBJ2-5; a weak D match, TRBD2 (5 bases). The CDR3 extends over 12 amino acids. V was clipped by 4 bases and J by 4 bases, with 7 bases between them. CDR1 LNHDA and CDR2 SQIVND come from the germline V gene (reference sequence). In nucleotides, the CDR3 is TGTGCCAGTAGTACTGAGGGAGAGACCCAGTACTTC. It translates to CASSTEGETQYF.

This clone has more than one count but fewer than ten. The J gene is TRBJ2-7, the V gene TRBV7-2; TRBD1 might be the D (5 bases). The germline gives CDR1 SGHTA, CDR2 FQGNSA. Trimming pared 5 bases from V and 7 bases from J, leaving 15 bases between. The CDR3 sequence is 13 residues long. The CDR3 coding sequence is TGTGCCAGCAGCCCATCACCCTCAGGGGAGCAGTACTTC. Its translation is CASSPSPSGEQYF.

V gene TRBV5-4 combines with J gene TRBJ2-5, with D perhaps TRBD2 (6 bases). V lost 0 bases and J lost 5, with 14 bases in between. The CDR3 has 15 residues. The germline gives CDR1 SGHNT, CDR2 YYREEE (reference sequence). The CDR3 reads CASSLDFRGTETQYF. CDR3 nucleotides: TGTGCCAGCAGCTTGGACTTTCGGGGGACGGAGACCCAGTACTTC.

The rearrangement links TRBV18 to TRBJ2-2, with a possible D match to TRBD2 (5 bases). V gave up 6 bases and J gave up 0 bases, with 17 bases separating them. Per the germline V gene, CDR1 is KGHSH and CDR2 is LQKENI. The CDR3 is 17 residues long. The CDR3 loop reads CASSPGGGTANTGELFF. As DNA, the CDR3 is TGTGCCAGCTCTCCAGGTGGAGGTACAGCGAACACCGGGGAGCTGTTTTTT.

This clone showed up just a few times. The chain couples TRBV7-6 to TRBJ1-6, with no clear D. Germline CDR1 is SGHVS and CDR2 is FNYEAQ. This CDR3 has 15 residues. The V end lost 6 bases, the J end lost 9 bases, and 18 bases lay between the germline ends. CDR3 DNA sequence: TGTGCCAGCAGACTGCAGCCCTCGGCGGGTTCACCCCTCCACTTT. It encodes CASRLQPSAGSPLHF.

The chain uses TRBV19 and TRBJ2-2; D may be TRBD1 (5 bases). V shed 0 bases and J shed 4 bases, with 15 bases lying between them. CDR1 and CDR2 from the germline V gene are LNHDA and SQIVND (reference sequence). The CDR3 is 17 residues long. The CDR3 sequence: CASSIDYGRALTGELFF. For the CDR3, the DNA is TGTGCCAGTAGTATAGATTACGGCAGGGCCCTCACCGGGGAGCTGTTTTTT.

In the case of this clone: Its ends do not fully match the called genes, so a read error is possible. CDR3 sequence: CAASGTHYEQCF. CDR3 sequence (DNA): TGTGCCGCCTCCGGGACTCATTACGAGCAGTGCTTC. The chain recombines TRBV6-6 with TRBJ2-7, with D tentatively TRBD2 (6 bases). Germline V CDR1 and CDR2: MNHNY, SVGAGI (reference sequence). This CDR3 has 12 amino acids.

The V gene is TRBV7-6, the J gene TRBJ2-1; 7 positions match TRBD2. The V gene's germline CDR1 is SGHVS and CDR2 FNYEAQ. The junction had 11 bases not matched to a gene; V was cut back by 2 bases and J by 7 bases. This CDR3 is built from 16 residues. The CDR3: CASSLFFAGVENEQFF. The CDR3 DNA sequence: TGTGCCAGCAGCTTATTCTTCGCGGGAGTCGAGAATGAGCAGTTCTTC.